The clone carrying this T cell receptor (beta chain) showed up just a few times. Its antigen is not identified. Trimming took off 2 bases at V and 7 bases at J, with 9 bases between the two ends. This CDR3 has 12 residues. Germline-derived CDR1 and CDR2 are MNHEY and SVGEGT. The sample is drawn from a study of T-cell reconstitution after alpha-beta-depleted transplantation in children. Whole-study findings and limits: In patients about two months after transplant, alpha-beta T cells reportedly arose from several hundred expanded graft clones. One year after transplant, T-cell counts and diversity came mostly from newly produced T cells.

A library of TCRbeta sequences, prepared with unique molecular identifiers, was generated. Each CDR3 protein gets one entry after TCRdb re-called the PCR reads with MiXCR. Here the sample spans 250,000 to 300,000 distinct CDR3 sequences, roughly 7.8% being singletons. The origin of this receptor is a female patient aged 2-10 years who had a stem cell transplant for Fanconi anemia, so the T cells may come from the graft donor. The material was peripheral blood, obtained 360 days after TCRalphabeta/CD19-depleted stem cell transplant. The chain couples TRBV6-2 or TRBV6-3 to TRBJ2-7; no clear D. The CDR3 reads CASSYLLSEQYF. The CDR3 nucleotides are TGTGCCAGCAGTTACCTACTTTCTGAGCAGTACTTC.